The sample holds a few counts of the clone carrying this T cell receptor (beta chain). Authors' processing steps: Amplification of reference gene primers was used by the study to estimate nucleated cell counts. The protocol was immunoSEQ multiplex PCR, while the TCRdb copy is restricted to in-frame clones and leaves out a portion. From that table come the V and J calls and clone size; the DNA was used to work out D and trimming. This repertoire shows 10,000 to 15,000 clones, 72% found once; its top ten account for 10%. This entry comes from a study of blood T cell repertoires in COVID-19. Study-level background: Sites across the United States, Italy and Spain contributed samples from acute and convalescent COVID-19. The analysed material was cDNA or gDNA that came from T cells, B-cell-depleted T cells, or PBMCs.

Seattle patients were enrolled during active infection and followed longitudinally. Trimming took 4 bases from V and 0 from J; bases not matched to a gene: 5. Germline V gene data show CDR1 as SGHRS and CDR2 as YFSETQ. This CDR3 region has 15 residues. The material sequenced was peripheral blood. The chain combines TRBV5-1 with TRBJ2-3, with 7 bases that match TRBD1. The source is a man in his sixties with COVID-19, enrolled during active disease. The CDR3 reads CASSPTGESTDTQYF. DNA for the CDR3: TGCGCCAGCAGCCCTACAGGGGAAAGCACAGATACGCAGTATTTT.